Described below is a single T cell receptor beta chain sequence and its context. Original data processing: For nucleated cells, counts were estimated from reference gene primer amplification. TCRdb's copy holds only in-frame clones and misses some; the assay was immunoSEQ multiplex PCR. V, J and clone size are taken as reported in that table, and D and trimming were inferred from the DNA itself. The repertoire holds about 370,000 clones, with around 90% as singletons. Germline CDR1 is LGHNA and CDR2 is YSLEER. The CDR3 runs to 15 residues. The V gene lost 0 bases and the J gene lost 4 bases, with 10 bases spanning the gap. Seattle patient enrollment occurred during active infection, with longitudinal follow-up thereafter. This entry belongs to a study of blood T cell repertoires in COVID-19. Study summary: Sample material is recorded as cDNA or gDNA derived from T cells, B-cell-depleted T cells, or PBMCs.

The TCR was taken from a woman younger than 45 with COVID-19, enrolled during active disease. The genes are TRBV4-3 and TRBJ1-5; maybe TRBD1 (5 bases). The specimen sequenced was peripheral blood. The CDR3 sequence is CASSQDIKGNQPQHF. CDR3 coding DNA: TGCGCCAGCAGCCAAGATATTAAGGGGAATCAGCCCCAGCATTTT.